The 28 T cell receptor beta chains presented below share a single source sample, sequenced in a study of glioma-infiltrating T cells after dendritic cell vaccination. The assay was immunoSEQ multiplex PCR, and TCRdb's table has in-frame clones only and misses some. The sample has about 92,000 clones, 65% to 90% seen once. The source material was blood, sampled before dendritic cell vaccination. Receptors originate from a human donor with glioblastoma.

This clone was seen once. The chain links TRBV2 to TRBJ2-7; 9 nucleotides line up with TRBD1. The CDR3 extends over 15 amino acids. Germline assignment: CDR1 SNHLY and CDR2 FYNNEI. V gave up 7 bases and J gave up 7 bases; unmatched junction bases: 14. CDR3 bases: TGTGCCAGCATGACAGGGGGGACCCCTACGCGGGAGCAGTACTTC. The encoded protein is CASMTGGTPTREQYF.

V and J are TRBV6-6 and TRBJ2-2; the D gene is possibly TRBD1 (6 bases). The germline CDR1 and CDR2 sequences are MNHNY and SVGAGI (reference sequence). Deletions cut 7 bases from V and 0 bases from J, with 15 bases between. CDR3 length: 16 residues. The CDR3 sequence is CASTQAGTSNTGELFF. The CDR3 region has the DNA TGTGCCAGCACTCAGGCCGGGACATCGAACACCGGGGAGCTGTTTTTT.

V gene TRBV14 combines with J gene TRBJ1-6; 12 bases fit TRBD1. Trimming removed 1 base from V and 9 bases from J; junction bases left unmatched: 4. The CDR3 has 16 residues. Germline values: CDR1 SGHDN, CDR2 FVKESK. This CDR3 reads CASSQARDRGRSPLHF. CDR3 DNA sequence: TGTGCCAGCAGCCAAGCCCGGGACAGGGGGCGTTCACCCCTCCACTTT.

The rearrangement joins TRBV5-1 to TRBJ2-1, with TRBD1 identical over 10 bases. Trimming took 0 bases from V and 0 from J; bases not matched to a gene: 0. The CDR3 is made up of 16 amino acids. CDR1 SGHRS and CDR2 YFSETQ come from the germline V gene. CDR3 coding DNA: TGCGCCAGCAGCTTGGGGGACAGGGGCTCCTACAATGAGCAGTTCTTC. This gives the protein CASSLGDRGSYNEQFF.

The V gene is TRBV14, the J gene TRBJ2-7; 10 bases agree with TRBD1. CDR3 length equals 15 residues. The germline V gene encodes CDR1 SGHDN and CDR2 FVKESK. V lost 3 bases and J lost 3; bases outside the gene matches: 5. In DNA, the CDR3 is TGTGCCAGCAGCCATGACGGGACAGGGGTCTACGAGCAGTACTTC. Its protein product is CASSHDGTGVYEQYF.

This sequence joins TRBV2 and TRBJ2-7, with a tentative D call TRBD1 (6 bases). Trimming removed 3 bases from V and 8 bases from J, with 14 bases in between. CDR1 is SNHLY and CDR2 is FYNNEI in the germline V gene. This CDR3 has 13 amino acids. The CDR3 loop reads CASSEGRGSKQYF. DNA of the CDR3: TGTGCCAGCAGTGAGGGCAGGGGATCCAAGCAGTACTTC.

The chain links TRBV30 to TRBJ2-1; D not certain. Germline values: CDR1 GTSNPN, CDR2 SVGIG (reference sequence). V lost 4 bases, J lost 0 bases, and 7 bases lay in between. The CDR3 sequence is 13 residues long. The CDR3 bases are TGTGCCTGGAACCCCAGCTCCTACAATGAGCAGTTCTTC. It encodes CAWNPSSYNEQFF.

The gene calls are TRBV19 and TRBJ1-1, with D possibly TRBD1 on 5 matching bases. Per the germline V gene, CDR1 is LNHDA and CDR2 is SQIVND (reference sequence). The CDR3 has 16 residues. The V gene lost 7 bases and the J gene lost 3 bases, with 21 bases spanning the gap. The CDR3 spells CASILGGIGDDTEAFF. CDR3 nucleotides: TGTGCCAGTATACTGGGGGGGATCGGTGATGACACTGAAGCTTTCTTT.

This clone was counted between two and nine times. The V call is TRBV27, the J call TRBJ2-7; maybe TRBD1 (5 bases). CDR3 length equals 14 residues. Germline CDR1 and CDR2: MNHEY and SMNVEV (reference sequence). V was pared by 3 bases and J by 4 bases, with 13 bases between. CDR3 region: CASSFIGAFYEQYF. DNA of the CDR3: TGTGCCAGCAGTTTTATTGGGGCCTTTTACGAGCAGTACTTC.

V and J are TRBV7-8 and TRBJ1-1, with D possibly matching TRBD1 (6 bases). The CDR3 runs to 13 residues. Looked up from germline, CDR1 is SGHVS and CDR2 is FQNEAQ. Trimming stripped 3 bases from V and 1 base from J, with 6 bases between. In DNA form, the CDR3 reads TGTGCCAGCAGCTTGGGACAGAACACTGAAGCTTTCTTT. Its translation is CASSLGQNTEAFF.

CDR3 region: CASSTRQSGPQPQHF. DNA for the CDR3: TGTGCCAGCAGCACCCGTCAGAGCGGACCTCAGCCCCAGCATTTT. The V gene is TRBV6-5, the J gene TRBJ1-5; D is uncertain. Deletions cut 6 bases from V and 6 bases from J, with 18 bases between. CDR3 size: 15 residues. CDR1 is MNHEY, CDR2 SVGAGI, per germline.

The chain links TRBV6-4 to TRBJ2-5, with TRBD2 matching over 8 bases. The CDR3 covers 16 residues. Looked up from germline, CDR1 is MRHNA and CDR2 is SNTAGT. Losses at the gene ends were 6 bases for V and 1 base for J; bases not matched to a gene: 10. Written as DNA, the CDR3 is TGTGCCAGCAGCGCCAGTGTCGGGGGGGGCCAAGAGACCCAGTACTTC. Its protein product is CASSASVGGGQETQYF.

The chain employs TRBV2 and TRBJ2-7; 12 bases fit TRBD2. Losses at the gene ends were 6 bases for V and 4 bases for J; bases not matched to a gene: 4. Germline V gene lookup returns CDR1 SNHLY and CDR2 FYNNEI. This CDR3 is 14 amino acids long. CDR3 loop: CASRLAGGLYEQYF. The CDR3 nucleotides read TGTGCCAGCAGGCTAGCGGGAGGGCTATACGAGCAGTACTTC.

V is TRBV7-2 and J is TRBJ2-7; a possible D gene is TRBD2 (6 bases). CDR3 length: 15 amino acids. The ends were cut back, 3 bases at V and 0 bases at J, with 12 bases in the middle. Germline V lookup: CDR1 SGHTA, CDR2 FQGNSA. The CDR3 nucleotides are TGTGCCAGCAGCTTTTGGCGGGGCCCCTCCTACGAGCAGTACTTC. Translating gives CASSFWRGPSYEQYF.

J is TRBJ1-1 and V is TRBV28; 9 bases fit TRBD1. In germline, CDR1 is MDHEN, CDR2 SYDVKM. The V and J ends lost 5 bases and 6 bases, in that order; junction bases with no gene match: 10. The CDR3 sequence is 15 residues long. Here the CDR3 reads CASSTTGGMWAEAFF. The CDR3 DNA follows: TGTGCCAGCAGTACGACAGGGGGAATGTGGGCTGAAGCTTTCTTT.

This clone was counted once. The chain employs TRBV6-5 and TRBJ1-2; maybe TRBD1 (6 bases). The CDR3 has 15 amino acids. Trimming removed 2 bases from V and 3 bases from J, with 13 bases in between. Germline-derived CDR1 and CDR2 are MNHEY and SVGAGI. CDR3 in amino acids: CASSYPQGRDYGYTF. The CDR3 bases are TGTGCCAGCAGTTACCCCCAGGGGCGCGACTATGGCTACACCTTC.

This clone appeared a single time. V gene TRBV11-3 combines with J gene TRBJ2-1, with a tentative D call TRBD1 (6 bases). Germline lookup yields CDR1 SGHNT and CDR2 YENEEA. CDR3 length: 14 residues. Trimming pared 7 bases from V and 1 base from J, leaving 11 bases between. CDR3 sequence (DNA): TGTGCCAGCAACCAGGGGACGTCCTACAATGAGCAGTTCTTC. Amino acids: CASNQGTSYNEQFF.

J is TRBJ1-1 and V is TRBV2; possibly TRBD1 for D (6 bases). V lost 1 base, J lost 1 base, and 13 bases lay in between. CDR1 and CDR2 from the germline V gene are SNHLY and FYNNEI. The CDR3 is 16 residues long. CDR3 sequence reads: CASSEGETGSNTEAFF. CDR3 nucleotides: TGTGCCAGCAGTGAAGGGGAGACAGGTTCGAACACTGAAGCTTTCTTT.

The chain has TRBV5-8 and TRBJ1-1, with TRBD1 as a possible D gene (5 bases). The CDR3 runs to 13 residues. Trimming removed 7 bases from V and 5 bases from J, with 15 bases in between. The germline V gene encodes CDR1 SGHTS and CDR2 YDEGEE. DNA of the CDR3: TGTGCCAGCGCCTTGGGGGGGGGTACTGAAGCTTTCTTT. Encoded protein: CASALGGGTEAFF.

This clone showed up just a few times. The rearrangement uses TRBV6-1 and TRBJ2-5, with D tentatively TRBD1 (6 bases). V lost 1 base and J lost 3, with 9 bases in between. This CDR3 has 14 residues. CDR1 MNHNS and CDR2 SASEGT come from the germline V gene. CDR3 DNA: TGTGCCAGCAGTGAAGGGACAGCTGAAGAGACCCAGTACTTC. Amino acid sequence: CASSEGTAEETQYF.

This chain links TRBV21-1 with TRBJ2-1; the D call TRBD2 from the table was never checked on the DNA. TRBV21-1 is a pseudogene locus. This CDR3 region has 17 residues. The CDR3 DNA is TGTGCCAGCAGCAAAGTGAGCACGGGATTCGCTTACAATGAGCAGTTCTTC. This gives the protein CASSKVSTGFAYNEQFF.

This clone has just a few counts. The V call is TRBV19, the J call TRBJ2-3; possible D gene TRBD2, 5 bases. The CDR3 totals 12 residues. The germline V gene encodes CDR1 LNHDA and CDR2 SQIVND (reference sequence). V gave up 3 bases and J gave up 7 bases, with 8 bases separating them. The CDR3 here is CASSIDYYTQYF. The CDR3 coding sequence is TGTGCCAGTAGTATCGACTATTATACGCAGTATTTT.

V is TRBV7-6 and J is TRBJ2-7, with 7 bases lining up with TRBD1. V lost 1 base, J lost 2 bases, and 11 bases stayed unmatched. The germline CDR1 and CDR2 sequences are SGHVS and FNYEAQ. CDR3 length: 17 amino acids. The CDR3 sequence: CASSLGDSRDIPYEQYF. CDR3 nucleotide sequence: TGTGCCAGCAGCTTAGGGGACAGTCGGGACATTCCCTACGAGCAGTACTTC.

The sample holds one count of this clone. This chain joins TRBV7-6 and TRBJ1-6; TRBD1 agrees at 7 bases. Germline loops: CDR1 SGHVS, CDR2 FNYEAQ. This CDR3 comprises 20 residues. V lost 0 bases, J lost 2 bases, and 13 bases stayed unmatched. The CDR3 bases are TGTGCCAGCAGCTTAGCAGGAGGAAACAGGGGCCAAGCCTATAATTCACCCCTCCACTTT. Amino acids: CASSLAGGNRGQAYNSPLHF.

The chain couples TRBV7-2 to TRBJ2-2; 7 bases agree with TRBD1. The V segment lost 5 bases and the J segment 0 bases; nucleotides outside the gene matches: 6. Per the germline V gene, CDR1 is SGHTA and CDR2 is FQGNSA. CDR3 length: 16 residues. The CDR3 protein is CASSEQGYTNTGELFF. CDR3 nucleotides: TGTGCCAGCAGCGAACAGGGGTATACGAACACCGGGGAGCTGTTTTTT.

The CDR3 DNA sequence: TGTGCCAGCAGCCCGGGAGGGGGCACTGAAGCTTTCTTT. Translating it yields CASSPGGGTEAFF. The chain links TRBV6-6 to TRBJ1-1, with a tentative D call TRBD1 (6 bases). Per germline, CDR1 MNHNY and CDR2 SVGAGI (reference sequence). The CDR3 contains 13 residues. V lost 6 bases and J lost 4, with 12 bases in between.

The chain joins TRBV4-3 to TRBJ2-3; D is possibly TRBD2 (6 bases). Germline V CDR1 and CDR2: LGHNA, YSLEER. The V end lost 0 bases, the J end lost 1 base, and 26 bases lay between the germline ends. The CDR3 covers 21 residues. CDR3 in amino acids: CASSQETMEGFFLPGTDTQYF. CDR3 nucleotides: TGCGCCAGCAGCCAAGAGACCATGGAGGGGTTTTTTCTCCCTGGCACAGATACGCAGTATTTT.

The chain recombines TRBV7-9 with TRBJ1-2; the D is unclear. Germline V gene sequence: CDR1 SEHNR, CDR2 FQNEAQ (reference sequence). The CDR3 has 13 residues. V was pared by 1 base and J by 1 base, with 4 bases between. The CDR3 nucleotides are TGTGCCAGCAGCTTAGGGCTTAACTATGGCTACACCTTC. Protein product: CASSLGLNYGYTF.